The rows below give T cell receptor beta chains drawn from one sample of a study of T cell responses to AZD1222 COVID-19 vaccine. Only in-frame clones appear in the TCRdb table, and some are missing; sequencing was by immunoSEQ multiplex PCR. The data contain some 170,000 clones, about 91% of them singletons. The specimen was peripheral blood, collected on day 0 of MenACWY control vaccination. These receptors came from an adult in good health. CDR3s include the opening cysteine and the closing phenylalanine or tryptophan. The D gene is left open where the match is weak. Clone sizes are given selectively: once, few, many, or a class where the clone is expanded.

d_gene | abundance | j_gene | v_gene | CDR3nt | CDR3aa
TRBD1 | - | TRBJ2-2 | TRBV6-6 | TGTGCCAGCAGTCCCCCCCTTGGGACAGGGGGCTTCGGGGAGCTGTTTTTT | CASSPPLGTGGFGELFF
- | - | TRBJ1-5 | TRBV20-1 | TGCAGTGCTAGTAAACAAAAAAATCAGCCCCAGCATTTT | CSASKQKNQPQHF
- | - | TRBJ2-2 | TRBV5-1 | TGCGCCAGCAGCGGAGGGAACACCGGGGAGCTGTTTTTT | CASSGGNTGELFF
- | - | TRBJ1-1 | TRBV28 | TGTGCCAGCAGTCCTACAGGGTGGGACACTGAAGCTTTCTTT | CASSPTGWDTEAFF
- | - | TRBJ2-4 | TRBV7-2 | TGTGCCAGCAGCGCACCCCCGCCGAACATTCAGTACTTC | CASSAPPPNIQYF
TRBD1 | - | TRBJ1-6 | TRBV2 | TGTGCCAGCAGTGAAGCAGGGGGCCGGTATTCACCCCTCCACTTT | CASSEAGGRYSPLHF
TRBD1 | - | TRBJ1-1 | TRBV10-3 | TGTGCCATCCAAGGGACAGGGGGATTAGGCACTGAAGCTTTCTTT | CAIQGTGGLGTEAFF
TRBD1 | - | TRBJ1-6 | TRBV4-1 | TGCGCCAGCAGCCAGTCCGGGACAGGGACTTCACCCCTCCACTTT | CASSQSGTGTSPLHF
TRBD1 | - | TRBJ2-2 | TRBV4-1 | TGCGCCAGCAGCCGATCGGACAGGGGGCCAGGTGGGGAGCTGTTTTTT | CASSRSDRGPGGELFF
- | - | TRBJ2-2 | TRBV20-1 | TGCAGTGCTGAGGGGCCCGGGGAGCTGTTTTTT | CSAEGPGELFF
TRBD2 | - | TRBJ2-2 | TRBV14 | TGTGCCAGCAGCCGGGGACTAGCGGTGAACACCGGGGAGCTGTTTTTT | CASSRGLAVNTGELFF
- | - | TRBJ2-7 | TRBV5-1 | TGCGCCAGCAGCTTCAGTGGCAGGGCCAACGAGCAGTACTTC | CASSFSGRANEQYF
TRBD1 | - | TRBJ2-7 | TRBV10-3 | TGTGCCATCAGAGACAGGGCTTATGCCTACGAGCAGTACTTC | CAIRDRAYAYEQYF
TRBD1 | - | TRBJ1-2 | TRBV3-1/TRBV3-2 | TGTGCCAGCAGCCAGGCGGGACAGGGGGCGGTTGGCTACACCTTC | CASSQAGQGAVGYTF
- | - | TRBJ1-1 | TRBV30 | TGTGCCGGTACACTGAACACTGAAGCTTTCTTT | CAGTLNTEAFF
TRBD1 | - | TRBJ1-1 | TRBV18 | TGTGCCAGCTCACCCGGGACAGGGGGCTTAATGACTGAAGCTTTCTTT | CASSPGTGGLMTEAFF
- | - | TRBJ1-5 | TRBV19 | TGTGCCAGTAGTACCGGGCCGCAGCCCCAGCATTTT | CASSTGPQPQHF
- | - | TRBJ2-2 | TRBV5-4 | TGTGCCAGCAGCATGGGTCCCTGGGGCAACACCGGGGAGCTGTTTTTT | CASSMGPWGNTGELFF
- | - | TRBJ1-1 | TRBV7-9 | TGTGCCAGCAGCCCTACTCTGGGGCGGAACACTGAAGCTTTCTTT | CASSPTLGRNTEAFF
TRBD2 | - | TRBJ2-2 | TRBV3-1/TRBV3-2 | TGTGCCAGCAGTCGGATGGCGGGGGCCGGGGAGCTGTTTTTT | CASSRMAGAGELFF
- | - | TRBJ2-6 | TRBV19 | TGTGCCAGTAGTCAGCAGTTCCCCAAAAACTCTGGGGCCAACGTCCTGACTTTC | CASSQQFPKNSGANVLTF
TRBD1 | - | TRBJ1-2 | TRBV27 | TGTGCCAGCAGTCCACAGGGGTTCTATGGCTACACCTTC | CASSPQGFYGYTF
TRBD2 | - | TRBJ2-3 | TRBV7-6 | TGTGCCAGCAGCTCCCGTGCCCCTAAGCGGGGCAGCACAGATACGCAGTATTTT | CASSSRAPKRGSTDTQYF
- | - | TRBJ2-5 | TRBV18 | TGTGCCAGCTCACCACTAACAGGGCAAGAGACCCAGTACTTC | CASSPLTGQETQYF
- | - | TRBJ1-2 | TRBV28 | TGTGCCAGCAGTTCGGGCCGGGTAAATGGCTACACCTTC | CASSSGRVNGYTF
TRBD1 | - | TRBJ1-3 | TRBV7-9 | TGTGCCAGCAGCTCCAGGGACAGGGAGGCTGGAAACACCATATATTTT | CASSSRDREAGNTIYF
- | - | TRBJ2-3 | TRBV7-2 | TGTGCCAGCAGCCAGCGGGTTGACCCTAGCACAGATACGCAGTATTTT | CASSQRVDPSTDTQYF
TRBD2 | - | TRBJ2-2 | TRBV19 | TGTGCCAGTAGTACCGGGGGACTAGCGGGAGGAAAAACCGGGGAGCTGTTTTTT | CASSTGGLAGGKTGELFF
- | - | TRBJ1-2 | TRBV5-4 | TGTGCCAGCAGCCCGTGGGAGGGGAGCTACACCTTC | CASSPWEGSYTF
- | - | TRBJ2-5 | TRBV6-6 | TGTGCCAGCAGTCACCAGGGGACCCAGTACTTC | CASSHQGTQYF
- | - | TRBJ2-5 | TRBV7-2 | TGTGCCAGCAGCTTGAGGCATCAAGAGACCCAGTACTTC | CASSLRHQETQYF
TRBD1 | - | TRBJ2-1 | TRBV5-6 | TGTGCCAGCAGCCCCCTGGACAGGGCTAACAATGAGCAGTTCTTC | CASSPLDRANNEQFF
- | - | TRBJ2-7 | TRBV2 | TGTGCCAGCAGGGGGGCGGCGGTGGGGGAGCAGTACTTC | CASRGAAVGEQYF
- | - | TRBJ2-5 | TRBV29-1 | TGCAGCGTTATAGCGGTACAAGAGACCCAGTACTTC | CSVIAVQETQYF
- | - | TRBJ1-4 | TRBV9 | TGTGCCAGCAGCGAGGGGTTAATGGATGAAAAACTGTTTTTT | CASSEGLMDEKLFF
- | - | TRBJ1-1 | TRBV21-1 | TGTGCCAGCGGGTCATACCATTATAAGAACACTGAAGCTTTCTTT | CASGSYHYKNTEAFF
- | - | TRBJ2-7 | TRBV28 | TGTGCCAGCATCAAGACTAGTACCTACGAGCAGTACTTC | CASIKTSTYEQYF
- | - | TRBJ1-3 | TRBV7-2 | TGTGCCAGCAGCCTAGATAGGGTTAGGTCTGGAAACACCATATATTTT | CASSLDRVRSGNTIYF
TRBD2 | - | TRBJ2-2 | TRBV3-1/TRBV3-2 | TGTGCCAGCAGCCCTGGACTAGCGGGAGGTCGGAGCACCGGGGAGCTGTTTTTT | CASSPGLAGGRSTGELFF
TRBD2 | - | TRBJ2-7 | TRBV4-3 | TGCGCCAGCAGCCATGAAACAGTTCTAGCGGGAGGGCTTATCAACGAGCAGTACTTC | CASSHETVLAGGLINEQYF
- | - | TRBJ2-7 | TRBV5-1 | TGCGCCAGCAGCTCGGGACTCGACGAGCAGTACTTC | CASSSGLDEQYF
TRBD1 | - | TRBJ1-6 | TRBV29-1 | TGCAGCGTAGGGGACAGCTTAAATTCACCCCTCCACTTT | CSVGDSLNSPLHF
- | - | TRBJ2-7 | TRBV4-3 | TGCGCCAGCAGCCAAGGACCGACGAATTCCTACGAGCAGTACTTC | CASSQGPTNSYEQYF
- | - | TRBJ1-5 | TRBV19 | TGTGCCAGCAACCCTACAGAGACTAGCAATCAGCCCCAGCATTTT | CASNPTETSNQPQHF
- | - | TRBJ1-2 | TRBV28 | TGTGCCAGCAGTTTCTTGTCGGAGAACTATGGCTACACCTTC | CASSFLSENYGYTF
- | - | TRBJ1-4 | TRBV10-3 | TGTGCCATCAGATCCGGAGTCGCAACTAATGAAAAACTGTTTTTT | CAIRSGVATNEKLFF
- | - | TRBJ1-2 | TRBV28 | TGTGCCAGCAGCGAACCCCATGTGGAGACCACTAACTATGGCTACACCTTC | CASSEPHVETTNYGYTF
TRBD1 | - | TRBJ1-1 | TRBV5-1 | TGCGCCAGCAGCTTGGCCGGGACAGGGGAAAAAGCTTTCTTT | CASSLAGTGEKAFF
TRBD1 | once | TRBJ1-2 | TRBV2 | TGTGCCAGCAGTGAGGGACAGAACTATGGCTACACCTTC | CASSEGQNYGYTF
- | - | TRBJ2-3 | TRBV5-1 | TGCGCCAGCAGCTTGGCCGTTCTAGCGGAGGGGGGAGGCACAGATACGCAGTATTTT | CASSLAVLAEGGGTDTQYF
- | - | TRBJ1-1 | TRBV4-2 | TGTGCCAGCAGGCCGACAGGTAACACTGAAGCTTTCTTT | CASRPTGNTEAFF
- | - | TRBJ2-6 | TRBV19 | TGTGCCAGTAGTAATCGGGCTGGGGCCAACGTCCTGACTTTC | CASSNRAGANVLTF
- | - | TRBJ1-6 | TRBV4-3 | TGCGCCAGCAGCCAAACTGACAGAAATTCACCCCTCCACTTT | CASSQTDRNSPLHF
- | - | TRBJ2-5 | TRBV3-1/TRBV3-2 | TGTGCCAGCAGCCAATCCGAGACCCAGTACTTC | CASSQSETQYF
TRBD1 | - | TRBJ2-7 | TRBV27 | TGTGCCAGCAGTCCCCCCTCCGGGACAGGGGAACACTCCTACGAGCAGTACTTC | CASSPPSGTGEHSYEQYF
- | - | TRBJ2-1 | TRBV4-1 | TGCGCCAGCAGCGAACCCCCGGGAGCAAATGAGCAGTTCTTC | CASSEPPGANEQFF
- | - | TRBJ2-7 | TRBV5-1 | TGCGCCAGCAGTAGAACGGTCACGGGCGAGCAGTACTTC | CASSRTVTGEQYF
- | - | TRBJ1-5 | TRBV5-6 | TGTGCCAGCAGCTTTGGACGGAACAATCAGCCCCAGCATTTT | CASSFGRNNQPQHF
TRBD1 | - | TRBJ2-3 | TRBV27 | TGTGCCATAAGGGACAGGAGAAGCACAGATACGCAGTATTTT | CAIRDRRSTDTQYF
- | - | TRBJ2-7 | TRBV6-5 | TGTGCCAGCAGTTACTCGACGCACAATAGGAACGAGCAGTACTTC | CASSYSTHNRNEQYF